The next 16 T cell receptor beta chains were all read from a single sample in a study of high-grade serous ovarian cancer treatment subgroups. Profiling relied on immunoSEQ multiplex PCR, and the TCRdb table lists in-frame clones only, not all of them. The data hold a few thousand clones, with 76% observed a single time. Tumor tissue was taken before any definitive surgery or chemotherapy was given. Sequences were obtained from tumor tissue. All receptors come from a human donor with high-grade serous ovarian cancer.

This clone was recorded a few times. The chain links TRBV6-1 to TRBJ1-5; 9 positions agree with TRBD1. Trimming took 5 bases from V and 6 from J; bases not matched to a gene: 8. This CDR3 spans 15 amino acids. Germline V gene data show CDR1 as MNHNS and CDR2 as SASEGT. The CDR3 DNA is TGTGCCAGCAGTTCCTACAGGGGGCTAAGTCAGCCCCAGCATTTT. As protein: CASSSYRGLSQPQHF.

The chain is built from TRBV19 and TRBJ1-3; no firm D call. The germline V gene encodes CDR1 LNHDA and CDR2 SQIVND (reference sequence). With 6 bases removed from V and 6 bases from J, the gap between germline ends came to 21 bases. The CDR3 has 16 residues. CDR3 DNA sequence: TGTGCCAGTAGCATGGACCACCGGCCCCGGGAAAACACCATATATTTT. Translation: CASSMDHRPRENTIYF. Based on the CDR3 plus reference TRBV19 and TRBJ1-3, the full variable domain is DGGITQSPKYLFRKEGQNVTLSCEQNLNHDAMYWYRQDPGQGLRLIYYSQIVNDFQKGDIAEGYSVSREKKESFPLTVTSAQKNPTAFYLCASSMDHRPRENTIYFGEGSWLTVV.

The chain has TRBV28 and TRBJ1-5; weak D call: TRBD1 (6 bases). Germline CDR1 reads MDHEN; CDR2 reads SYDVKM. The V and J ends lost 6 bases and 2 bases respectively, with 17 bases between them. The CDR3 extends over 16 amino acids. The CDR3 reads CASRNSGVIRNQPQHF. DNA of the CDR3: TGTGCCAGCAGGAATTCAGGGGTAATTCGCAATCAGCCCCAGCATTTT.

Details on this clone: A junction end diverges from the germline sequence, so it may reflect a read error. This chain links TRBV6-4 with TRBJ2-2; D possibly corresponds to TRBD2 (6 bases). This CDR3 comprises 14 residues. Germline CDR1 is MRHNA and CDR2 is SNTAGT. The CDR3 spells CASSDRVNTGGLFF. In nucleotides, the CDR3 is TGTGCCAGCAGTGACAGGGTAAACACCGGGGGGCTGTTTTTT.

This chain uses TRBV6-4 with TRBJ2-2, with 7 bases identical to TRBD1. Germline V gives CDR1 MRHNA, CDR2 SNTAGT. Trimming removed 0 bases from V and 6 bases from J; junction bases left unmatched: 1. The CDR3 covers 14 residues. This CDR3 is CASSDSQGPGELFF. The CDR3 DNA follows: TGTGCCAGCAGTGACTCACAGGGGCCCGGGGAGCTGTTTTTT.

This chain joins TRBV2 and TRBJ2-7; the match to TRBD1 covers 7 bases. V shed 7 bases and J 1 base; nucleotides not matched to a gene: 7. The CDR3 runs to 14 residues. Germline CDR1 SNHLY, CDR2 FYNNEI. The CDR3 spells CASILETGSYEQYF. CDR3 bases: TGTGCCAGCATCCTTGAGACAGGGTCCTACGAGCAGTACTTC.

This sequence joins TRBV18 and TRBJ1-3; 7 nucleotides align to TRBD1. The CDR3 sequence is 14 residues long. The V gene end was trimmed by 2 bases and the J gene end by 4 bases; junction bases not matched to a gene: 2. Looked up from germline, CDR1 is KGHSH and CDR2 is LQKENI. The DNA for the CDR3 is TGTGCCAGCTCACCAGGGACAGCGGGAAACACCATATATTTT. It codes for CASSPGTAGNTIYF. Combining the CDR3 with reference TRBV18 and TRBJ1-3 gives the whole variable domain NAGVMQNPRHLVRRRGQEARLRCSPMKGHSHVYWYRQLPEEGLKFMVYLQKENIIDESGMPKERFSAEFPKEGPSILRIQQVVRGDSAAYFCASSPGTAGNTIYFGEGSWLTVV.

This clone came up a few times. J is TRBJ1-3 and V is TRBV2, with D unresolved. Deletions cut 6 bases from V and 1 base from J, with 4 bases between. The CDR3 consists of 12 residues. Germline V lookup: CDR1 SNHLY, CDR2 FYNNEI. The CDR3 sequence: CASRDSGNTIYF. The CDR3 DNA reads TGTGCCAGCAGGGATTCTGGAAACACCATATATTTT. Looking up the rest from reference TRBV2 and TRBJ1-3 gives the full variable domain: EPEVTQTPSHQVTQMGQEVILRCVPISNHLYFYWYRQILGQKVEFLVSFYNNEISEKSEIFDDQFSVERPDGSNFTLKIRSTKLEDSAMYFCASRDSGNTIYFGEGSWLTVV.

In its sample, this clone was seen a few times. This rearrangement joins TRBV5-1 to TRBJ2-2; D not certain. The CDR3 loop spans 11 amino acids. Looked up from germline, CDR1 is SGHRS and CDR2 is YFSETQ. The V and J ends lost 3 bases and 8 bases respectively, with 5 bases between them. The CDR3 nucleotides read TGCGCCAGCAGCTGGGGAGGGGAGCTGTTTTTT. Amino acid sequence: CASSWGGELFF.

The chain links TRBV6-4 to TRBJ2-2; 8 nucleotides line up with TRBD1. The V segment lost 3 bases and the J segment 6 bases; nucleotides outside the gene matches: 3. CDR3 size: 14 residues. Germline values: CDR1 MRHNA, CDR2 SNTAGT. The CDR3 region is CASSEAGGAGELFF. The CDR3 nucleotides are TGTGCCAGCAGTGAGGCAGGGGGCGCCGGGGAGCTGTTTTTT.

V usage is TRBV6-1 and J usage is TRBJ1-3; D is perhaps TRBD1 (6 bases). Germline-derived CDR1 and CDR2 are MNHNS and SASEGT. The CDR3 length is 13 residues. CDR3 sequence: CGTGASSGNTIYF. The CDR3 DNA follows: TGTGGAACGGGGGCGAGCTCTGGAAACACCATATATTTT.

CDR3 region: CASSQERGGHEQYF. The CDR3 DNA reads TGTGCCAGCAGTCAGGAAAGGGGGGGACACGAGCAGTACTTC. V gene TRBV25-1 combines with J gene TRBJ2-7; maybe TRBD2 (7 bases). Trimming cost V 5 bases and J 5 bases, with 16 bases left between them. There are 14 residues in the CDR3. Germline loops: CDR1 MGHDK, CDR2 SYGVNS.

This chain connects TRBV7-9 to TRBJ2-1; 7 bases map to TRBD1. After removal of 3 bases from V and 7 bases from J, the junction contained 6 bases not matched to a gene. The CDR3 length is 14 residues. Germline V CDR1 and CDR2: SEHNR, FQNEAQ (reference sequence). The CDR3 nucleotides read TGTGCCAGCAGCTTCGAAACAGGGGCGAATGAGCAGTTCTTC. Translating it yields CASSFETGANEQFF.

This clone has a handful of counts. This chain links TRBV7-2 with TRBJ1-2; D is undetermined. CDR1 and CDR2 from the germline V gene are SGHTA and FQGNSA. The CDR3 runs 14 residues. V lost 5 bases and J 1 base, leaving 11 bases between the germline ends. The CDR3 here is CASSIRADNYGYTF. The CDR3 DNA sequence: TGTGCCAGCAGCATTAGGGCGGATAACTATGGCTACACCTTC. Looking up the rest from reference TRBV7-2 and TRBJ1-2 gives the full variable domain: GAGVSQSPSNKVTEKGKDVELRCDPISGHTALYWYRQSLGQGLEFLIYFQGNSAPDKSGLPSDRFSAERTGGSVSTLTIQRTQQEDSAVYLCASSIRADNYGYTFGSGTRLTVV.

The V gene is TRBV19, the J gene TRBJ2-5, with D perhaps given as TRBD1 or TRBD2 (5 bases each). Germline assignment: CDR1 LNHDA and CDR2 SQIVND (reference sequence). The CDR3 spans 15 residues. Trimming took 7 bases from V and 5 from J, leaving 20 bases between them. CDR3 coding DNA: TGTGCCAGTACCACTGGGGCTAGCCCAGGGGAGACCCAGTACTTC. It encodes CASTTGASPGETQYF.

The chain is built from TRBV19 and TRBJ2-5, with unresolved D. Germline CDR1 and CDR2: LNHDA and SQIVND (reference sequence). Trimming pared 10 bases from V and 4 bases from J, leaving 16 bases between. This CDR3 has 13 residues. CDR3 amino acids: CANGPLEGETQYF. The CDR3 DNA reads as TGTGCCAATGGCCCCCTAGAAGGAGAGACCCAGTACTTC.